Here is one TCR beta chain with its context. Its cognate antigen is unknown. This specimen belongs to a study of PD-1 blockade in classical Hodgkin lymphoma. Clones were read by immunoSEQ multiplex PCR, and TCRdb kept only the in-frame ones, dropping some. The sample has 15,000 or so clones, roughly 60% seen once; the top ten hold roughly 8%. Brentuximab vedotin exposure varied among the patients, all of whom had relapsed after autologous stem cell transplantation. Complete response, partial response or progressive disease constituted the best response categories observed. Study-wide findings and caveats: Those patients who began receiving nivolumab less than 1 year after ASCT had lower diversity, and they were excluded. It was among complete responders that baseline diversity resembled that of newly diagnosed patients.

The CDR3 is 17 amino acids. The chain couples TRBV12-1 to TRBJ2-7. TRBV12-1 is assigned pseudogene status. Material: peripheral blood mononuclear cells (PBMCs), obtained before the second cycle of nivolumab. This clonotype originated in a human donor with classical Hodgkin lymphoma. CDR3 nucleotide sequence: TGTGCCAGCAGCCCCGGACCTCAAACTAAATGCCCCTACGAGCAGTACTTC. Translation: CASSPGPQTKCPYEQYF.